The T cell receptor (beta chain) under discussion was sequenced for a study of shared clonotypes between healthy human individuals. The repertoire was sequenced with immunoSEQ multiplex PCR; TCRdb's copy has only in-frame clones and lacks some. The sample holds about a million clones; about three quarters are singletons and the top ten take over 1.3%. Material: memory CD4+ T cells sorted from blood. Subset noted: CD45RA-negative fraction. The TCR was taken from a man aged 18 to 30 in good health.

As DNA, the CDR3 is TGTGCCAGCACATCTATGACAGGGGTTGACCAGCCCCAGCATTTT. It specifies CASTSMTGVDQPQHF. The rearrangement links TRBV6-1 to TRBJ1-5; 8 bases line up with TRBD1. The J segment lost 7 bases and the V segment lost 7 bases, leaving 12 bases of the junction unmatched. The CDR3 is 15 residues long. The germline gives CDR1 MNHNS, CDR2 SASEGT.